The rows below give T cell receptor beta chains drawn from one sample of a study of T cell changes during pregnancy in multiple sclerosis. Using immunoSEQ multiplex PCR, the repertoire was profiled, and TCRdb retains in-frame clones only, with some absent. The repertoire holds around 100,000 clones, with 92% as singletons. The sample in question was peripheral blood, obtained in the third trimester of pregnancy. Receptor source: a female donor with multiple sclerosis, enrolled in a pregnancy study. CDR3s include the opening cysteine and the closing phenylalanine or tryptophan.

j_gene,v_gene,CDR3aa
TRBJ2-1,TRBV10-2,CASSESPTYNEQFF
TRBJ1-1,TRBV19,CASSRGTGRMNTEAFF
TRBJ2-3,TRBV11-1,CASSSNRLPDTQYF
TRBJ1-1,TRBV30,CAWSARGDGNTEAFF
TRBJ2-1,TRBV28,CASRDGRDRGSNEQFF
TRBJ2-1,TRBV27,CASSLRGTASYNEQFF
TRBJ2-7,TRBV2,CASSETVPYEQYF
TRBJ2-5,TRBV9,CASSRSGRETQYF
TRBJ2-7,TRBV7-7,CASSLNTGYEQYF
TRBJ1-3,TRBV7-9,CASSPTGGIGNTIYF
TRBJ2-5,TRBV5-4,CASSLARGEETQYF
TRBJ2-2,TRBV19,CASSFGQGAAGELFF
TRBJ2-7,TRBV30,CAQSQTVYEQYF
TRBJ1-1,TRBV2,CASSEARDRSAEAFF
TRBJ1-2,TRBV6-5,CASSYSGQGDGYTF
TRBJ2-7,TRBV6-5,CASSYRSIPYEQYF
TRBJ2-7,TRBV6-5,CASTTGRGFEQYF
TRBJ2-3,TRBV5-4,CASSTGQGVQDTQYF
TRBJ1-2,TRBV10-3,CAISEGYYGYTF
TRBJ2-3,TRBV28,CASSQPTGAIRDTQYF
TRBJ2-3,TRBV2,CASTPMIDTQYF
TRBJ2-3,TRBV18,CASSRQTGLGTDTQYF
TRBJ2-1,TRBV7-9,CASSKTSGRREQFF
TRBJ1-1,TRBV2,CASSDDRGSTEAFF
TRBJ1-5,TRBV2,CASSEKTFRNDQPQHF
TRBJ2-1,TRBV15,CATSRDISSYNEQFF
TRBJ2-3,TRBV18,CASSPETGRVGPDTQYF
TRBJ2-3,TRBV5-1,CASSLDTTPDTQYF
TRBJ1-2,TRBV30,CAWSLGDRVYGYTF
TRBJ1-1,TRBV19,CASSMETEAFF
TRBJ1-1,TRBV4-2,CASSQGGGREEAEAFF
TRBJ2-1,TRBV6-6,CASSYSLAGGEEQFF
TRBJ2-5,TRBV9,CASSTLAGGRETQYF
TRBJ2-1,TRBV7-9,CASSLGGPAGNEQFF
TRBJ2-5,TRBV7-2,CAEGREGQETQYF
TRBJ1-1,TRBV19,CASTLTGSTEAFF
TRBJ1-5,TRBV21-1,CASSSRQGRALLQPQHF
TRBJ2-1,TRBV6-5,CASSYGRQGKRNEQFF
TRBJ2-2,TRBV30,CAWGLGLAGAGELFF
TRBJ2-5,TRBV30,CAWAGRTETQYF
TRBJ2-5,TRBV5-4,CASSLVGRGETQYF
TRBJ2-4,TRBV7-9,CASSPGLAENIQYF
TRBJ2-1,TRBV27,CASSLGPHNEQFF
TRBJ2-7,TRBV6-5,CASSPRGLEQYF
TRBJ2-6,TRBV7-9,CASSFFTAGANVLTF
TRBJ2-1,TRBV5-1,CASSLQGVTDNEQFF
TRBJ1-2,TRBV30,CAWSVRGYGYTF
TRBJ2-5,TRBV9,CASSFSGRGQTQYF
TRBJ1-3,TRBV28,CASSLAGLGNTIYF
TRBJ2-3,TRBV5-1,CASSLIASGGGSADTQYF
TRBJ1-5,TRBV18,CASSPRQGGAYSNQPQHF
TRBJ2-2,TRBV7-2,CASSLARRGPGELFF